The rows below give T cell receptor beta chains drawn from one sample of a study of T cells expressing NK-cell markers. TCRdb derives one entry per CDR3 protein from the 5' RACE reads, leaving out DNA. The sample has approximately 460,000 distinct CDR3 sequences. The sequencing sample was made of blood T cells: a sorted CD56 or NKG2C T cell subset, CD4+ or CD8+ T cells, or bulk PBMC T cells (not recorded which). The source is a woman aged 18-69 years in good health. The CDR3 runs from the conserved cysteine through the conserved F or W.

TRBJ2-3 15 TRBV7-3 CASSSASGGVDTQYF
TRBJ2-3 18 TRBV4-1 CASSQDSLAGDLTDTQYF
TRBJ2-5 15 TRBV4-1 CASSLLYTGGETQYF
TRBJ2-1 15 TRBV6-5 CASSILAGPPNEQFF
TRBJ2-6 17 TRBV12-3/TRBV12-4 CASSRGDVGSGANVLTF
TRBJ2-1 16 TRBV24-1 CATSDFSLAGKNEQFF
TRBJ1-3 13 TRBV25-1 CASGVSGSNTIYF
TRBJ2-3 15 TRBV6-2/TRBV6-3 CASSFPATGTDTQYF
TRBJ1-5 14 TRBV2 CASSGGQGNQPQHF
TRBJ1-2 13 TRBV12-3/TRBV12-4 CARGPYANYGYTF
TRBJ1-6 13 TRBV14 CASSQDSGTPLHF
TRBJ2-5 16 TRBV7-2 CASSLVGGGGSETQYF
TRBJ2-1 14 TRBV7-8 CASSQRVASYEQFF
TRBJ2-1 15 TRBV7-2 CASSFSAGAYNEQFF
TRBJ1-6 16 TRBV20-1 CSARGPNSRGNSPLHF
TRBJ2-5 16 TRBV7-3 CASSLIGSGAQETQYF
TRBJ2-3 13 TRBV19 CASSSGGRNTQYF
TRBJ2-5 14 TRBV7-2 CASSLDIGEVTQYF
TRBJ2-2 12 TRBV29-1 CSAATFGGELFF
TRBJ1-4 18 TRBV21-1 CASSRTGRVSATNEKLFF
TRBJ2-7 14 TRBV12-3/TRBV12-4 CASRKDRSFYEQYF
TRBJ2-7 12 TRBV12-3/TRBV12-4 CASRREGSEQYF
TRBJ2-2 15 TRBV29-1 CSARGLLRDTGELFF
TRBJ2-7 16 TRBV6-2/TRBV6-3 CASSYSTRQVSYEQYF
TRBJ2-3 18 TRBV11-2 CASSLGFGGVVRTDTQYF
TRBJ1-2 13 TRBV12-3/TRBV12-4 CASSLQGVDGYTF
TRBJ2-1 16 TRBV7-9 CASLLLAGAPTNEQFF
TRBJ2-3 17 TRBV7-9 CASSPMGRTGDTDTQYF
TRBJ1-5 14 TRBV30 CACRQGKMGQPQHF
TRBJ1-2 14 TRBV7-3 CASSYRPGPYGYTF
TRBJ1-1 15 TRBV18 CASSPRQGQNTEAFF
TRBJ1-3 13 TRBV12-3/TRBV12-4 CASSLQQGNTIYF
TRBJ1-2 14 TRBV2 CASRRMTGPYGYTF
TRBJ2-1 14 TRBV19 CASSTGLVSNEQFF
TRBJ1-5 15 TRBV30 CAWSVEAGSGQPQHF
TRBJ1-5 15 TRBV6-1 CASSEALGGRQPQHF
TRBJ2-5 15 TRBV9 CASSNNPGFQETQYF
TRBJ2-2 15 TRBV15 CATRLGITNTGELFF
TRBJ1-1 16 TRBV5-1 CASSTTGGALNTEAFF
TRBJ1-2 13 TRBV14 CASSQGTARGYTF